This T cell receptor (beta chain) is drawn from a study of T-cell reconstitution after alpha-beta-depleted transplantation in children. Ten or more counts support this clonotype. A library of TCRbeta sequences, prepared with unique molecular identifiers, was generated. TCRdb ran MiXCR on the PCR reads and lists one entry per CDR3 protein. This sample has approximately 390,000 distinct CDR3 sequences, with roughly 11% found just once. Germline CDR1 is KGHDR and CDR2 is SFDVKD. After removal of 3 bases from V and 8 bases from J, the junction contained 6 bases not matched to a gene. The length of the CDR3 is 14 residues.

This chain uses TRBV24-1 with TRBJ2-3; the match to TRBD2 covers 8 bases. This material consisted of PBMCs from the stem cell graft donor, taken from the stem cell graft. The origin of this receptor is a human donor who donated a stem cell graft to a child with acute myeloid leukemia. The CDR3 loop is CATSDSGSQGTQYF. The CDR3, as DNA: TGTGCCACCAGTGATAGCGGGAGTCAAGGTACGCAGTATTTT.